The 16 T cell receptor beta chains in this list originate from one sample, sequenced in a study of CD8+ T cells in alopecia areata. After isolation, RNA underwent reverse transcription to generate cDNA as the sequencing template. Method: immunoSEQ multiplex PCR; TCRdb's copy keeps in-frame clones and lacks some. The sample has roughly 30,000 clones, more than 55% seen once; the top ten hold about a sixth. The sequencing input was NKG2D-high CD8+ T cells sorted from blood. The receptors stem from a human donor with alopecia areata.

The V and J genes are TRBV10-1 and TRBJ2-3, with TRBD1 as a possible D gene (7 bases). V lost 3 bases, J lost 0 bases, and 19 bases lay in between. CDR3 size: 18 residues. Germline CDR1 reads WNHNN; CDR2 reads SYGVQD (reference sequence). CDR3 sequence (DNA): TGCGCCAGCAGTGACCCGATGAAGACAGGGACTAGCACAGATACGCAGTATTTT. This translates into CASSDPMKTGTSTDTQYF.

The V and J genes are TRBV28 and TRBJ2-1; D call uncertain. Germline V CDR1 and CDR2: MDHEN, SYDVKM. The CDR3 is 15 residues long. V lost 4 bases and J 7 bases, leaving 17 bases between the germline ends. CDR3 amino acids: CASSSTETLQNEQFF. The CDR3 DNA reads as TGTGCCAGCAGTTCGACTGAGACTTTGCAAAATGAGCAGTTCTTC.

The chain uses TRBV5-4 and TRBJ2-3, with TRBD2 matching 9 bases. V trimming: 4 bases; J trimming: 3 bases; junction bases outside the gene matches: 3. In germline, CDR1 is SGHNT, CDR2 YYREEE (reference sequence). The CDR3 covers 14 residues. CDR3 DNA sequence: TGTGCCAGCAGCGGACTAGCGATTACAGATACGCAGTATTTT. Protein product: CASSGLAITDTQYF. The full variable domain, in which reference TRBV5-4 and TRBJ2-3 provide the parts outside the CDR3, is ETGVTQSPTHLIKTRGQQVTLRCSSQSGHNTVSWYQQALGQGPQFIFQYYREEENGRGNFPPRFSGLQFPNYSSELNVNALELDDSALYLCASSGLAITDTQYFGPGTRLTVL.

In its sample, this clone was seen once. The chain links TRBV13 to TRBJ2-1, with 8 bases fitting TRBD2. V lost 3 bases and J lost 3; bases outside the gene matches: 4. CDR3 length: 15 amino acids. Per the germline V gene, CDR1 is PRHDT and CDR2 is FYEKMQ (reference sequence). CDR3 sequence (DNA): TGTGCCAGCAGCTTTAGCGGGGAGTACTACAATGAGCAGTTCTTC. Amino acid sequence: CASSFSGEYYNEQFF. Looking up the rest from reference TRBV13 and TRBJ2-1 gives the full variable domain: AAGVIQSPRHLIKEKRETATLKCYPIPRHDTVYWYQQGPGQDPQFLISFYEKMQSDKGSIPDRFSAQQFSDYHSELNMSSLELGDSALYFCASSFSGEYYNEQFFGPGTRLTVL.

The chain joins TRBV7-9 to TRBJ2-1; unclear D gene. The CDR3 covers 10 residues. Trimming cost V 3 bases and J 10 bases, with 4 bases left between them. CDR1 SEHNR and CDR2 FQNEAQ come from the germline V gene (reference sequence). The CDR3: CASSFEEQFF. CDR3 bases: TGTGCCAGCAGCTTCGAGGAGCAGTTCTTC.

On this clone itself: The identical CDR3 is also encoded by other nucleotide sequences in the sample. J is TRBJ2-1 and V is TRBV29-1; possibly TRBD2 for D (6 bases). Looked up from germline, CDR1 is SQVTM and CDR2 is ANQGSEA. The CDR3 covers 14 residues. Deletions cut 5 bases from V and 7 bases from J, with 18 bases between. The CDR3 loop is CSVLAGGPFNEQFF. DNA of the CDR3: TGCAGCGTTCTAGCAGGAGGGCCTTTTAATGAGCAGTTCTTC.

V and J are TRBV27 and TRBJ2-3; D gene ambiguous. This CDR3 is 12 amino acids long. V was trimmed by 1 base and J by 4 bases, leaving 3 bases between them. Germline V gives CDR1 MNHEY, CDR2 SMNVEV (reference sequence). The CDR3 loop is CASSLLADTQYF. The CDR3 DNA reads TGTGCCAGCAGTTTATTAGCAGATACGCAGTATTTT.

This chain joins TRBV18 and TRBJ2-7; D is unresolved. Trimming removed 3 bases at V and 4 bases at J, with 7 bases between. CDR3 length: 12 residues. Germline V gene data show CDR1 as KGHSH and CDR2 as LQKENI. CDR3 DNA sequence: TGTGCCAGCTCACCCGGGCGGTACGAGCAGTACTTC. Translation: CASSPGRYEQYF.

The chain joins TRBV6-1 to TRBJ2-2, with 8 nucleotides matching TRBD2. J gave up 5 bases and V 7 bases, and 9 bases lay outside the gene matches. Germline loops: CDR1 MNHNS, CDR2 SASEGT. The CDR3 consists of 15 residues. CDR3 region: CASNPAGGRTGELFF. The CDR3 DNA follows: TGTGCCAGCAACCCCGCGGGGGGCAGGACCGGGGAGCTGTTTTTT.

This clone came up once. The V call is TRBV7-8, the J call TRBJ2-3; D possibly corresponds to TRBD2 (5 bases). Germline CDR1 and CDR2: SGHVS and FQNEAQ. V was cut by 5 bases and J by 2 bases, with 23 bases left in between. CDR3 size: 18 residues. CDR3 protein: CASSPVYPRASDTDTQYF. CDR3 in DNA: TGTGCCAGCAGCCCAGTGTATCCGCGGGCATCTGACACAGATACGCAGTATTTT.

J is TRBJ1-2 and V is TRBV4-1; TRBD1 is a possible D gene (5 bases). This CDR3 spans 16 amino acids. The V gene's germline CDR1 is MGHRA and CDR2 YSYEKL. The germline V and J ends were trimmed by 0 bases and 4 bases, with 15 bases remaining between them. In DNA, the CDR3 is TGCGCCAGCAGCCAAGATTATTCCAGGGCGGGCTATGGCTACACCTTC. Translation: CASSQDYSRAGYGYTF.

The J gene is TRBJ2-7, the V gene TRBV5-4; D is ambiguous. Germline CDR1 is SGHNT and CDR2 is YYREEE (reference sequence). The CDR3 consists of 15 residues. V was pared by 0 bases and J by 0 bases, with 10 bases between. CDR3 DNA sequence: TGTGCCAGCAGCTTGGATGGTCGGAGCTCCTACGAGCAGTACTTC. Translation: CASSLDGRSSYEQYF.

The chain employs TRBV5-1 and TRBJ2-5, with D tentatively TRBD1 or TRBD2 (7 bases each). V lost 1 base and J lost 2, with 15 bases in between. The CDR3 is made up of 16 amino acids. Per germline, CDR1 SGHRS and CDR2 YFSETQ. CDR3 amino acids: CASSLLQGRGQETQYF. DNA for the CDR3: TGCGCCAGCAGCTTGCTACAGGGGCGGGGGCAAGAGACCCAGTACTTC.

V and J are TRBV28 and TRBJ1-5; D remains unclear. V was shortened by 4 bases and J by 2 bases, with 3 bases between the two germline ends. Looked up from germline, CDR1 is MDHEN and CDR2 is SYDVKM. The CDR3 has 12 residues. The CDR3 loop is CASSWRNQPQHF. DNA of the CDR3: TGTGCCAGCAGTTGGCGCAATCAGCCCCAGCATTTT.

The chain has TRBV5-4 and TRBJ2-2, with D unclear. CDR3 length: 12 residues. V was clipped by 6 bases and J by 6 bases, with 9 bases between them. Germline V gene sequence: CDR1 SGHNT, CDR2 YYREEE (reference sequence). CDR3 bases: TGTGCCAGCACTGAAGGGTCCGGGGAGCTGTTTTTT. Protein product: CASTEGSGELFF.

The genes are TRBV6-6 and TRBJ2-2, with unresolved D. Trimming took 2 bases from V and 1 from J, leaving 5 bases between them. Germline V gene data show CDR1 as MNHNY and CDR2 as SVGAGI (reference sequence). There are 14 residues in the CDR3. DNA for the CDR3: TGTGCCAGCAGTTACATGGGGAACACCGGGGAGCTGTTTTTT. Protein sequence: CASSYMGNTGELFF.